A selection of T cell receptor beta chains follows, all from one sample in a study of shared clonotypes between healthy human individuals. Assay: immunoSEQ multiplex PCR; the TCRdb copy retains only in-frame clones and omits some. The sample yields roughly 810,000 clones, 96% seen once. The sequenced material came from naive CD8+ T cells sorted from blood. The receptor set was obtained from a man between 25 and 39 years old in good health. Each CDR3 is given with its conserved first and last residue. A row's size may be missing; if present it is once, few, many or a size class.

>TRBV7-2|NA|TRBJ1-5
CASSGHLEGSGGQPQHF
>TRBV27|NA|TRBJ1-2
CASSLERGSGYTF
>TRBV10-3|NA|TRBJ2-7
CATSDDRGYEQYF
>TRBV11-2|NA|TRBJ2-7
CASSWEDEQYF
>TRBV28|NA|TRBJ2-7
CASSLLRQGTYEQYF
>TRBV7-9|NA|TRBJ1-1
CASSSTVEAFF
>TRBV7-9|NA|TRBJ1-5
CASSTNQQGSNQPQHF
>TRBV6-4|NA|TRBJ2-5
CASSDSLFPPPTSGKETQYF
>TRBV9|NA|TRBJ1-2
CASSVDRHQVYGYTF
>TRBV25-1|NA|TRBJ1-5
CASSPGQGHQPQHF
>TRBV29-1|NA|TRBJ2-4
CSVSSDGGNIQYF
>TRBV6-5|NA|TRBJ2-5
CASSYRAGGQGETQYF
>TRBV7-9|NA|TRBJ1-1
CASSSVGGRPTEAFF
>TRBV25-1|NA|TRBJ2-1
CASRRDRGYNEQFF
>TRBV7-9|NA|TRBJ2-2
CASSLGTSGYANTGELFF
>TRBV4-2|NA|TRBJ2-7
CASSTDAGEQYF
>TRBV7-8|once|TRBJ2-7
CASSSGLAGTYEQYF
>TRBV6-1|NA|TRBJ2-5
CASSPGTVRETQYF
>TRBV21-1|NA|TRBJ1-4
CASSKRQGAPFGEKLFF
>TRBV4-3|NA|TRBJ1-3
CASSQENRGGRSGNTIYF
>TRBV6-1|NA|TRBJ2-1
CASSEEVLADYNEQFF
>TRBV7-3|NA|TRBJ2-3
CASSLANIDTQYF
>TRBV10-1|once|TRBJ2-3
CASSESGAGVVGTDTQYF